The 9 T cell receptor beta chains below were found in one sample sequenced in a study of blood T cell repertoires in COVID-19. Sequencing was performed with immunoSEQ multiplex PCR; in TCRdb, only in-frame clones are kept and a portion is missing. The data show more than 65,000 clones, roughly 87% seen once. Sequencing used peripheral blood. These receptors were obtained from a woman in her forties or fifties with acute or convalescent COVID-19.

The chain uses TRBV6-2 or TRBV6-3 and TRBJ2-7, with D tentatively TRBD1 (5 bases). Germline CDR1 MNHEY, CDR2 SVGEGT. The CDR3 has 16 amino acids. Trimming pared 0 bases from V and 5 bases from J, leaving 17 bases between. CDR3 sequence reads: CASSYSLAGSFDEQYF. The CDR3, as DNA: TGTGCCAGCAGTTACTCGTTGGCAGGGTCCTTTGACGAGCAGTACTTC.

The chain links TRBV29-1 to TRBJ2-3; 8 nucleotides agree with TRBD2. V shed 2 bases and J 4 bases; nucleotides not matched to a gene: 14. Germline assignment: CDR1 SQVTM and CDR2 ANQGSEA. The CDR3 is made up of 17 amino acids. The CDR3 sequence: CSVERRIAGRSSDTQYF. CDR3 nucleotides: TGCAGCGTTGAAAGGAGGATAGCGGGAAGGAGCTCAGATACGCAGTATTTT.

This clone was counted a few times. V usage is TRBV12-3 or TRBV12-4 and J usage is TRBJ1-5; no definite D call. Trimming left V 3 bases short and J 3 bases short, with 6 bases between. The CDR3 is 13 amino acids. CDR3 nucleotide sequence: TGTGCCAGCAGTTTCCGGTACAATCAGCCCCAGCATTTT. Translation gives CASSFRYNQPQHF.

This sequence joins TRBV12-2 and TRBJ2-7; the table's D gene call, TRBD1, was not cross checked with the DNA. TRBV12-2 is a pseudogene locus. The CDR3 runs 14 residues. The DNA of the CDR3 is TGTGCAAGTCGCTTAGGTCAGGATTCCTACGAGCAGTACTTC. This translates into CASRLGQDSYEQYF.

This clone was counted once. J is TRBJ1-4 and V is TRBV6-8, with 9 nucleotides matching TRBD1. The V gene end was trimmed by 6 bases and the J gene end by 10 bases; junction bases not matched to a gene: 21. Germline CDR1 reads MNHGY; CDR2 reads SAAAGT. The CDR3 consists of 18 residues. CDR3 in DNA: TGTGCCAGCAGACCCTCGGGACAGGGTCGATTGTGCGGGGGAAAACTGTTTTTT. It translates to CASRPSGQGRLCGGKLFF.

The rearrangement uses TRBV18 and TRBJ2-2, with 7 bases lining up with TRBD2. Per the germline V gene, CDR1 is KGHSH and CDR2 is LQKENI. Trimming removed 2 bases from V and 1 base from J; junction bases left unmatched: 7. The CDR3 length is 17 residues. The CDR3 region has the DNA TGTGCCAGCTCACCAGTTCTTCTAGCGGTGAACACCGGGGAGCTGTTTTTT. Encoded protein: CASSPVLLAVNTGELFF.

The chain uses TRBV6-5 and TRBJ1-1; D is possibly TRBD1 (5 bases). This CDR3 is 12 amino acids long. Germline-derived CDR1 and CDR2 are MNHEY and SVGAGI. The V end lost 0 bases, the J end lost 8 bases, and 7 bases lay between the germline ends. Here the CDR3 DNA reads TGTGCCAGCAGTTACTCTGGGGCCGAAGCTTTCTTT. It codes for CASSYSGAEAFF.

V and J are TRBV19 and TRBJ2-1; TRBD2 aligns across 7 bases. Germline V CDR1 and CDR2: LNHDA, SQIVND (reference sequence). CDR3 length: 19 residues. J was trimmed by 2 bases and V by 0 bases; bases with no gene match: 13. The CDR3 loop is CASSIDGNRLGRAYNEQFF. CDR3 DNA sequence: TGTGCCAGTAGTATAGATGGCAACAGGTTAGGGAGGGCCTACAATGAGCAGTTCTTC.

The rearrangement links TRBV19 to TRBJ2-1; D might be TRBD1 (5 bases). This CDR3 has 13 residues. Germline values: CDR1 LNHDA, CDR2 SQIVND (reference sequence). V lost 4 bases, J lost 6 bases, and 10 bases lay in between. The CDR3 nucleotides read TGTGCCAGTAGTACGACAGAGCTCAATGAGCAGTTCTTC. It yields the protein CASSTTELNEQFF.